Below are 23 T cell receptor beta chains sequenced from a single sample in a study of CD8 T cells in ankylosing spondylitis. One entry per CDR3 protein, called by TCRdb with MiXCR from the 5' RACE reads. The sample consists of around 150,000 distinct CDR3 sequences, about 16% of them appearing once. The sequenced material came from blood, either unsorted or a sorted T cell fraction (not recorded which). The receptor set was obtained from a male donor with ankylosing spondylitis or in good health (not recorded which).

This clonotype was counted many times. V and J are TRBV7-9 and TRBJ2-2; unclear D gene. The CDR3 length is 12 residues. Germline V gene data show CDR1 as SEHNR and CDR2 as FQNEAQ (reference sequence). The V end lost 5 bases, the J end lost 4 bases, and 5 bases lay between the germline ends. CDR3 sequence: CASSRPTGELFF. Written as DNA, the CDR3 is TGTGCCAGCAGCCGACCCACCGGGGAGCTGTTTTTT.

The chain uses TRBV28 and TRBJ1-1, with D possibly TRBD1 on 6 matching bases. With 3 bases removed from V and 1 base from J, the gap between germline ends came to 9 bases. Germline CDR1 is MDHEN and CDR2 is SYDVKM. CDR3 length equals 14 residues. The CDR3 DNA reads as TGTGCCAGCAGTTTGTCGGGGGCGAACACTGAAGCTTTCTTT. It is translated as CASSLSGANTEAFF.

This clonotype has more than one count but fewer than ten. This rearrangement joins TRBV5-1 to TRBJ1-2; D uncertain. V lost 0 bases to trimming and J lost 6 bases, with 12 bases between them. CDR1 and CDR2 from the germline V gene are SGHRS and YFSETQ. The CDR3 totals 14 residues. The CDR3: CASSLVNFLNGYTF. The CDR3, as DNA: TGCGCCAGCAGCTTGGTCAACTTCCTCAATGGCTACACCTTC.

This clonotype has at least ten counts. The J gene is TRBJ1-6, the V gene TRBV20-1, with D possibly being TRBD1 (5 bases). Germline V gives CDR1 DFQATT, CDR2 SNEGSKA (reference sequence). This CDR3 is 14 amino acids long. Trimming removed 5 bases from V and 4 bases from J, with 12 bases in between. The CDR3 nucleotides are TGCAGTGCTCCCGGGACCGATTATAATTCACCCCTCCACTTT. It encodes CSAPGTDYNSPLHF.

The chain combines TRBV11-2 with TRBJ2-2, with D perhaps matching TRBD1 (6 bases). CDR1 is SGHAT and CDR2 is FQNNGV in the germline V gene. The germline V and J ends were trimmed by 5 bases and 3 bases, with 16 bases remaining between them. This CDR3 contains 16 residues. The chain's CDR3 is CASSVDRDLYTGELFF. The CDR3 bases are TGTGCCAGCAGCGTGGACAGAGATCTTTACACCGGGGAGCTGTTTTTT. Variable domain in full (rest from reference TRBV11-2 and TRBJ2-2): EAGVAQSPRYKIIEKRQSVAFWCNPISGHATLYWYQQILGQGPKLLIQFQNNGVVDDSQLPKDRFSAERLKGVDSTLKIQPAKLEDSAVYLCASSVDRDLYTGELFFGEGSRLTVL.

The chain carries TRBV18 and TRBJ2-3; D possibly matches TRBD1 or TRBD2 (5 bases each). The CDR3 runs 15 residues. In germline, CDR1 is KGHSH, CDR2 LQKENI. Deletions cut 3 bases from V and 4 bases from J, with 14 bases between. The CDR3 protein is CASSPELRGPDTQYF. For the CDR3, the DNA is TGTGCCAGCTCACCCGAACTGAGGGGCCCAGATACGCAGTATTTT.

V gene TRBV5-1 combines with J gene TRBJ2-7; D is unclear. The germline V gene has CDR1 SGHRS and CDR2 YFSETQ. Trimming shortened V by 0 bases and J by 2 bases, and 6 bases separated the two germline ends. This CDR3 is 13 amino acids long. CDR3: CASSLAATYEQYF. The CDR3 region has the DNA TGCGCCAGCAGCTTGGCGGCAACCTACGAGCAGTACTTC.

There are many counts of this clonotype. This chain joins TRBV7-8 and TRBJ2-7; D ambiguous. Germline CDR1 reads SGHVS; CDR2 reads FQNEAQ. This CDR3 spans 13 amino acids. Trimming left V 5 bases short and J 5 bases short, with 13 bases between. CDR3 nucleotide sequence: TGTGCCAGCAGCCCCCGGTTGCTCCACGAGCAGTACTTC. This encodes CASSPRLLHEQYF.

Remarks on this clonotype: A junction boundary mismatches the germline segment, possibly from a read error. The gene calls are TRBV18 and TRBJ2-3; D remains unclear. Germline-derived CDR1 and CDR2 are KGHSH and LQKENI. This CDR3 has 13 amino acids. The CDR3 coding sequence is TGTGCCTGCTCGCCCGCGCACGGGGATACGCAGTATTTT. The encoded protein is CACSPAHGDTQYF.

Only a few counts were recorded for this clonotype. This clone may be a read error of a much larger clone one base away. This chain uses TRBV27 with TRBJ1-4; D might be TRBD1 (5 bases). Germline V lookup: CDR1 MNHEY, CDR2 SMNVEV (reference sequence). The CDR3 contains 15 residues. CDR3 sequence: CVSSFRGRAAEKLFF. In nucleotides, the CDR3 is TGTGTCAGCAGTTTTAGGGGCAGGGCCGCTGAAAAACTGTTTTTT.

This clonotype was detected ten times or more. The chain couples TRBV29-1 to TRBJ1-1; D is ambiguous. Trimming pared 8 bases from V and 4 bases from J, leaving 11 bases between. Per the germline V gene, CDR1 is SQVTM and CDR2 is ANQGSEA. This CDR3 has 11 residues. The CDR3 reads CSCREATEAFF. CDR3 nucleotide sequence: TGCAGCTGCCGGGAGGCCACTGAAGCTTTCTTT.

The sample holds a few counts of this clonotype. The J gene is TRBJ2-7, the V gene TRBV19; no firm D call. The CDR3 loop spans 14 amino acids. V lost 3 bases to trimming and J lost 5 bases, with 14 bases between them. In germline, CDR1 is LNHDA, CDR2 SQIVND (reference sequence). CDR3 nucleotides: TGTGCCAGTAGTATTAACGGACCCTATCACGAGCAGTACTTC. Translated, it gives CASSINGPYHEQYF.

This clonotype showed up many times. The CDR3 here is CASSLGQYSNQPQHF. In DNA form, the CDR3 reads TGTGCCAGCAGCTTAGGGCAGTATAGCAATCAGCCCCAGCATTTT. This sequence joins TRBV7-9 and TRBJ1-5, with D uncertain. The CDR3 contains 15 residues. V lost 1 base, J lost 0 bases, and 7 bases lay in between. From germline, CDR1 is SEHNR and CDR2 FQNEAQ (reference sequence). The variable domain in full, with the rest retrieved from reference TRBV7-9 and TRBJ1-5, is DTGVSQNPRHKITKRGQNVTFRCDPISEHNRLYWYRQTLGQGPEFLTYFQNEAQLEKSRLLSDRFSAERPKGSFSTLEIQRTEQGDSAMYLCASSLGQYSNQPQHFGDGTRLSIL.

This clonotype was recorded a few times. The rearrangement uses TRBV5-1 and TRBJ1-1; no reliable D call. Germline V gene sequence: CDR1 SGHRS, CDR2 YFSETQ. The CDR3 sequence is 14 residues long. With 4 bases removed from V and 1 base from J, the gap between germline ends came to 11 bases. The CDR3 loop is CASSAGAANTEAFF. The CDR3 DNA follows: TGCGCCAGCAGCGCAGGAGCTGCGAACACTGAAGCTTTCTTT.

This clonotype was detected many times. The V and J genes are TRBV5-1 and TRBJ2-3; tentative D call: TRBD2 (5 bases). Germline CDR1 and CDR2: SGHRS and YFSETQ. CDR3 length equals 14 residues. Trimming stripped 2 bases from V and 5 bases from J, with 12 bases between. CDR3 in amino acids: CASSLPGMGDTQYF. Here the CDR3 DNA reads TGCGCCAGCAGCTTACCGGGAATGGGAGATACGCAGTATTTT.

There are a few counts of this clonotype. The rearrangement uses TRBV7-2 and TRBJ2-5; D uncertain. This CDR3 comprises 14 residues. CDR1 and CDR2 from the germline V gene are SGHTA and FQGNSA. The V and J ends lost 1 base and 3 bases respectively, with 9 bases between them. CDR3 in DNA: TGTGCCAGCAGCTTAGTGGTTAGGGAAGAGACCCAGTACTTC. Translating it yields CASSLVVREETQYF.

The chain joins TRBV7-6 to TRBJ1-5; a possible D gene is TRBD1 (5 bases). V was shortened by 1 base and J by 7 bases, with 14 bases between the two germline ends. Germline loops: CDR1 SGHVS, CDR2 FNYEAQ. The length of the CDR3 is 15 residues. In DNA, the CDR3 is TGTGCCAGCAGCTTAGGGGTAAGCTGGGGGCAGCCCCAGCATTTT. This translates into CASSLGVSWGQPQHF. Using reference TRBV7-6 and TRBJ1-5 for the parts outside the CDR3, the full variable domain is GAGVSQSPRYKVTKRGQDVALRCDPISGHVSLYWYRQALGQGPEFLTYFNYEAQQDKSGLPNDRFSAERPEGSISTLTIQRTEQRDSAMYRCASSLGVSWGQPQHFGDGTRLSIL.

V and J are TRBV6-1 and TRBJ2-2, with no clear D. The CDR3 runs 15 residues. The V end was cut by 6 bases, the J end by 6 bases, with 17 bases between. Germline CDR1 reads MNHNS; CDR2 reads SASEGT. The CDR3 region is CASRTGWTTPGELFF. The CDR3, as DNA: TGTGCCAGCAGGACCGGTTGGACCACGCCCGGGGAGCTGTTTTTT.

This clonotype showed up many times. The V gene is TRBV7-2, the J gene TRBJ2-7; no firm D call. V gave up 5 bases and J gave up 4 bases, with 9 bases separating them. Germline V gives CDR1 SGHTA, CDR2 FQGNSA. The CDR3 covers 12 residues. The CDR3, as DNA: TGTGCCAGCAGCCAGAGCCTTTACGAGCAGTACTTC. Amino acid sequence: CASSQSLYEQYF.

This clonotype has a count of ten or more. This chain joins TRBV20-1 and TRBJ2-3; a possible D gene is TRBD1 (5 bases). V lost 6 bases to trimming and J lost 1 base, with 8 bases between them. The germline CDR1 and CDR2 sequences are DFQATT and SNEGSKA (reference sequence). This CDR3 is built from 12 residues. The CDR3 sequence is CSARVGTDTQYF. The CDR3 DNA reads TGCAGTGCCAGGGTGGGCACAGATACGCAGTATTTT.

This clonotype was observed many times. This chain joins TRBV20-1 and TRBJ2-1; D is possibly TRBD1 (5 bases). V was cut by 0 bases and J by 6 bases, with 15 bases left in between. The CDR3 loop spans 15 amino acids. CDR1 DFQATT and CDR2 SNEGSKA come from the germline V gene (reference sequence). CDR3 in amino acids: CSARDNQGYSNEQFF. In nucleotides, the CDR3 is TGCAGTGCTAGAGATAACCAGGGCTATTCCAATGAGCAGTTCTTC.

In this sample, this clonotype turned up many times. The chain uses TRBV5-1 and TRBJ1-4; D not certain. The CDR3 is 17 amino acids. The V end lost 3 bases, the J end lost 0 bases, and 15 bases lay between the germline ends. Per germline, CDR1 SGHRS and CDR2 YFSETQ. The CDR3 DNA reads TGCGCCAGCAGCTGGGGTAGGTCGCAGACAACTAATGAAAAACTGTTTTTT. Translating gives CASSWGRSQTTNEKLFF.

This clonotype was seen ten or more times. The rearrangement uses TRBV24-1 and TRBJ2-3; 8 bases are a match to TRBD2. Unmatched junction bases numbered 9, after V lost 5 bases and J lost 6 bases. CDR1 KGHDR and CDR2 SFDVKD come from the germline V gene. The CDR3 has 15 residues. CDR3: CATSAPGGAVDTQYF. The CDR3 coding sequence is TGTGCCACCAGTGCCCCGGGGGGGGCTGTGGATACGCAGTATTTT.